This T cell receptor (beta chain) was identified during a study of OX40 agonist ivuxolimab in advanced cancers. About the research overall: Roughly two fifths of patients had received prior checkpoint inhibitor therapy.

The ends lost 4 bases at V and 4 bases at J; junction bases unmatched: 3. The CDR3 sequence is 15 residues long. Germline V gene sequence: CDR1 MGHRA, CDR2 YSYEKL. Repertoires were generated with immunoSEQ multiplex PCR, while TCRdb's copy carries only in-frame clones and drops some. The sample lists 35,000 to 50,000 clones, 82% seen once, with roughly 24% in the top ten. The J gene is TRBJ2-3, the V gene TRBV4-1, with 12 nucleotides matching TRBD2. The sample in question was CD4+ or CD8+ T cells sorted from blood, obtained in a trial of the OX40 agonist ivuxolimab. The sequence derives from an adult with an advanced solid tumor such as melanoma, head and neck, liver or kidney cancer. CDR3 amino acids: CASSLSSGGADTQYF. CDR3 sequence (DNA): TGCGCCAGCAGCCTTTCTAGCGGGGGGGCAGATACGCAGTATTTT.